Following are 29 T cell receptor beta chains from one sample sequenced in a study of blood T cell repertoires in COVID-19. The method was immunoSEQ multiplex PCR; TCRdb's version includes in-frame clones alone and lacks a portion of them. The table lists about 77,000 clones, around 90% of them singletons. The source material was peripheral blood. These receptor sequences come from a woman older than 75 with active or convalescent COVID-19.

J is TRBJ2-5 and V is TRBV5-1; TRBD1 matches at 9 bases. With V trimmed by 4 bases and J by 2 bases, 6 bases remained unmatched. This CDR3 spans 15 amino acids. CDR1 SGHRS and CDR2 YFSETQ come from the germline V gene. The CDR3 here is CASSSGGTGQETQYF. The CDR3, as DNA: TGCGCCAGCAGCAGTGGTGGGACAGGGCAAGAGACCCAGTACTTC.

In DNA, the CDR3 is TGTGCCAGCAGCCCCAGACAGGGAGCTTGGACCGGGGAGCTGTTTTTT. It codes for CASSPRQGAWTGELFF. The chain uses TRBV11-2 and TRBJ2-2, with 7 nucleotides matching TRBD1. V was pared by 5 bases and J by 5 bases, with 11 bases of the junction left unmatched. The CDR3 totals 16 residues. The germline V gene has CDR1 SGHAT and CDR2 FQNNGV. The whole variable domain, remainder taken from reference TRBV11-2 and TRBJ2-2, is EAGVAQSPRYKIIEKRQSVAFWCNPISGHATLYWYQQILGQGPKLLIQFQNNGVVDDSQLPKDRFSAERLKGVDSTLKIQPAKLEDSAVYLCASSPRQGAWTGELFFGEGSRLTVL.

The V gene is TRBV7-2, the J gene TRBJ1-5; 8 nucleotides match TRBD1. The CDR3 has 16 amino acids. V lost 1 base to trimming and J lost 6 bases; unmatched junction nucleotides: 8. Germline CDR1 is SGHTA and CDR2 is FQGNSA. In DNA, the CDR3 is TGTGCCAGCAGCTTAGAGGGCAGGGGGCGTACTCAGCCCCAGCATTTT. This translates into CASSLEGRGRTQPQHF.

The count of this clone is one. The chain recombines TRBV18 with TRBJ2-3, with 8 bases matching TRBD1. The CDR3 covers 15 residues. The germline gives CDR1 KGHSH, CDR2 LQKENI. The trim removed 1 base at V and 3 bases at J, leaving 3 bases unmatched. Here the CDR3 reads CASSPRTGKTDTQYF. The CDR3 DNA sequence: TGTGCCAGCTCACCACGGACAGGGAAGACAGATACGCAGTATTTT.

The table lists this clone with a few counts. The chain recombines TRBV4-1 with TRBJ1-1; TRBD1 matches 9 bases. Germline CDR1 reads MGHRA; CDR2 reads YSYEKL. The CDR3 extends over 16 amino acids. V lost 0 bases to trimming and J lost 4 bases; unmatched junction nucleotides: 6. The CDR3 loop is CASSQDGQGKGTEAFF. The CDR3 DNA reads TGCGCCAGCAGCCAAGATGGACAGGGGAAGGGCACTGAAGCTTTCTTT.

This sequence joins TRBV7-9 and TRBJ1-5; no definite D call. Per germline, CDR1 SEHNR and CDR2 FQNEAQ (reference sequence). V was clipped by 0 bases and J by 5 bases, with 17 bases between them. The CDR3 runs 17 residues. The CDR3 is CASSLASGGPDDQPQHF. CDR3 in DNA: TGTGCCAGCAGCTTAGCATCGGGAGGGCCTGACGATCAGCCCCAGCATTTT.

The chain joins TRBV7-2 to TRBJ1-3; a possible D gene is TRBD1 (5 bases). The length of the CDR3 is 14 residues. Looked up from germline, CDR1 is SGHTA and CDR2 is FQGNSA. Trimming took off 7 bases at V and 1 base at J, with 11 bases between the two ends. CDR3 protein: CASTLDRSGNTIYF. The CDR3 nucleotides read TGTGCCAGCACTTTAGACAGATCTGGAAACACCATATATTTT.

The sample holds a few counts of this clone. This chain links TRBV7-3 with TRBJ1-1, with TRBD1 as a possible D gene (5 bases). Germline V gene sequence: CDR1 SGHTA, CDR2 FQGTGA. The CDR3 spans 13 residues. Trimming cost V 3 bases and J 0 bases, with 5 bases left between them. The CDR3 sequence is CASSFRVNTEAFF. The CDR3 region has the DNA TGTGCCAGCAGCTTCAGGGTGAACACTGAAGCTTTCTTT.

The chain carries TRBV5-1 and TRBJ1-2; D call uncertain. The CDR3 has 12 amino acids. Trimming cost V 2 bases and J 2 bases, with 4 bases left between them. CDR1 and CDR2 from the germline V gene are SGHRS and YFSETQ. The DNA for the CDR3 is TGCGCCAGCAGCTTACAAAACTATGGCTACACCTTC. Translating gives CASSLQNYGYTF. Supplemented by reference TRBV5-1 and TRBJ1-2, the full variable domain reads KAGVTQTPRYLIKTRGQQVTLSCSPISGHRSVSWYQQTPGQGLQFLFEYFSETQRNKGNFPGRFSGRQFSNSRSEMNVSTLELGDSALYLCASSLQNYGYTFGSGTRLTVV.

This chain joins TRBV19 and TRBJ2-1; D possibly corresponds to TRBD1 (6 bases). Germline CDR1 LNHDA, CDR2 SQIVND (reference sequence). V lost 4 bases to trimming and J lost 6 bases, with 16 bases between them. CDR3 length: 15 residues. This CDR3 is CASSNRVRDSNEQFF. CDR3 coding DNA: TGTGCCAGTAGTAACAGGGTCAGGGATAGCAATGAGCAGTTCTTC.

The chain employs TRBV7-9 and TRBJ2-2, with no clear D. Germline values: CDR1 SEHNR, CDR2 FQNEAQ (reference sequence). The CDR3 has 13 residues. Trimming took 4 bases from V and 0 from J, leaving 3 bases between them. The CDR3 sequence: CASSSANTGELFF. The CDR3 coding sequence is TGTGCCAGCAGCTCAGCGAACACCGGGGAGCTGTTTTTT.

The CDR3 sequence is CASTRLAGGTDTQYF. The CDR3 nucleotides are TGTGCCAGCACACGACTAGCGGGGGGAACAGATACGCAGTATTTT. This chain links TRBV7-2 with TRBJ2-3; 13 bases map to TRBD2. V trimming: 7 bases; J trimming: 3 bases; junction bases outside the gene matches: 4. The CDR3 consists of 15 residues. The germline gives CDR1 SGHTA, CDR2 FQGNSA.

This sequence joins TRBV19 and TRBJ1-1, with D possibly TRBD1 on 5 matching bases. This CDR3 has 12 residues. V was shortened by 6 bases and J by 5 bases, with 10 bases between the two germline ends. The germline gives CDR1 LNHDA, CDR2 SQIVND (reference sequence). This CDR3 reads CASSQGLTEAFF. CDR3 DNA sequence: TGTGCCAGTAGCCAGGGTTTGACTGAAGCTTTCTTT.

This clone occurred a few times. The chain combines TRBV18 with TRBJ1-3; D is uncertain. Germline lookup yields CDR1 KGHSH and CDR2 LQKENI. The CDR3 extends over 15 amino acids. Trimming removed 3 bases from V and 0 bases from J, with 9 bases in between. The CDR3, as DNA: TGTGCCAGCTCACCCGGGAGGCCCTCTGGAAACACCATATATTTT. Protein: CASSPGRPSGNTIYF. The variable domain in full, completed from reference TRBV18 and TRBJ1-3, reads NAGVMQNPRHLVRRRGQEARLRCSPMKGHSHVYWYRQLPEEGLKFMVYLQKENIIDESGMPKERFSAEFPKEGPSILRIQQVVRGDSAAYFCASSPGRPSGNTIYFGEGSWLTVV.

The chain employs TRBV9 and TRBJ1-2, with D uncertain. Trimming removed 0 bases from V and 6 bases from J, with 18 bases in between. The CDR3 extends over 16 amino acids. In germline, CDR1 is SGDLS, CDR2 YYNGEE. CDR3 residues: CASSVATGLPRDGYTF. The CDR3 DNA is TGTGCCAGCAGCGTAGCTACGGGTCTACCCCGGGATGGCTACACCTTC. The full variable domain, with the rest looked up from reference TRBV9 and TRBJ1-2, is DSGVTQTPKHLITATGQRVTLRCSPRSGDLSVYWYQQSLDQGLQFLIQYYNGEERAKGNILERFSAQQFPDLHSELNLSSLELGDSALYFCASSVATGLPRDGYTFGSGTRLTVV.

The V call is TRBV19, the J call TRBJ2-3, with TRBD2 identical over 10 bases. The CDR3 has 15 amino acids. Per the germline V gene, CDR1 is LNHDA and CDR2 is SQIVND (reference sequence). V shed 4 bases, J shed 2 bases, and the junction held 3 bases outside the gene matches. The CDR3 spells CASSNLAGVTDTQYF. In DNA form, the CDR3 reads TGTGCCAGTAGTAACCTAGCGGGGGTCACAGATACGCAGTATTTT.

The chain has TRBV7-9 and TRBJ2-1; D gene unclear. CDR1 is SEHNR, CDR2 FQNEAQ, per germline (reference sequence). CDR3 length: 12 amino acids. V lost 4 bases, J lost 6 bases, and 7 bases lay in between. The CDR3 nucleotides are TGTGCCAGCAGCTCCCTCAGCAATGAGCAGTTCTTC. Its protein product is CASSSLSNEQFF.

The chain joins TRBV6-2 or TRBV6-3 to TRBJ1-3; 8 bases align to TRBD1. Germline CDR1 and CDR2: MNHEY and SVGEGT. This CDR3 spans 18 amino acids. V lost 6 bases to trimming and J lost 0 bases; unmatched junction nucleotides: 13. Written as DNA, the CDR3 is TGTGCCAGCAGCTTAGGACAGGGTCCACCTCACTCTGGAAACACCATATATTTT. Translated: CASSLGQGPPHSGNTIYF.

This clone was detected a few times. The V call is TRBV5-1, the J call TRBJ1-2; D possibly corresponds to TRBD1 (5 bases). V shed 0 bases and J shed 7 bases, with 22 bases lying between them. In germline, CDR1 is SGHRS, CDR2 YFSETQ. The CDR3 length is 17 residues. The CDR3 spells CASSLAGSSGSQVGYTF. The CDR3 DNA reads TGCGCCAGCAGCTTGGCGGGTAGTTCAGGTTCACAGGTTGGCTACACCTTC.

This clone was observed a handful of times. The chain couples TRBV25-1 to TRBJ1-1, with 8 bases lining up with TRBD1. With V trimmed by 5 bases and J by 0 bases, 5 bases remained unmatched. Germline V gene data show CDR1 as MGHDK and CDR2 as SYGVNS. This CDR3 spans 15 amino acids. CDR3 in DNA: TGTGCCAGCAGTATCTACAGGGGGATGAACACTGAAGCTTTCTTT. Its protein is CASSIYRGMNTEAFF.

Written as DNA, the CDR3 is TGTGCCAGCAGCCCCGGGTCAGCTAATGAAAAACTGTTTTTT. Its protein product is CASSPGSANEKLFF. This sequence joins TRBV6-2 or TRBV6-3 and TRBJ1-4; D not certain. Trimming took off 6 bases at V and 3 bases at J, with 11 bases between the two ends. This CDR3 has 14 residues. Germline V gene sequence: CDR1 MNHEY, CDR2 SVGEGT.

The chain links TRBV6-5 to TRBJ2-5; TRBD1 matches 8 bases. The trim removed 7 bases at V and 4 bases at J, leaving 8 bases unmatched. Per the germline V gene, CDR1 is MNHEY and CDR2 is SVGAGI. This CDR3 has 14 residues. CDR3 amino acids: CASTEDRVAETQYF. The CDR3 nucleotides read TGTGCCAGCACCGAGGACAGGGTAGCAGAGACCCAGTACTTC.

In nucleotides, the CDR3 is TGTGCCAGCAGCCAGGGGGCGATTAATGAAAAACTGTTTTTT. It specifies CASSQGAINEKLFF. This chain links TRBV5-4 with TRBJ1-4, with 8 bases matching TRBD1. The V gene's germline CDR1 is SGHNT and CDR2 YYREEE (reference sequence). This CDR3 has 14 amino acids. The V gene end was trimmed by 4 bases and the J gene end by 4 bases; junction bases not matched to a gene: 3.

V usage is TRBV5-1 and J usage is TRBJ1-2; weak D call: TRBD1 (5 bases). Germline V CDR1 and CDR2: SGHRS, YFSETQ. V gave up 1 base and J gave up 2 bases, with 9 bases separating them. The CDR3 covers 14 residues. The DNA for the CDR3 is TGCGCCAGCAGCTTGCGTTCAGGGAACTATGGCTACACCTTC. Protein product: CASSLRSGNYGYTF.

The J gene is TRBJ1-1, the V gene TRBV24-1; TRBD1 matches 7 bases. This CDR3 region has 16 residues. In germline, CDR1 is KGHDR, CDR2 SFDVKD. With V trimmed by 1 base and J by 4 bases, 8 bases remained unmatched. The CDR3 is CATSDFDRERGTEAFF. The CDR3 DNA is TGTGCCACCAGTGATTTCGACAGGGAGAGGGGCACTGAAGCTTTCTTT.

This clone was counted a single time. The V gene is TRBV12-3 or TRBV12-4, the J gene TRBJ1-1; D remains unclear. The CDR3 runs 13 residues. V was pared by 2 bases and J by 1 base, with 5 bases between. The CDR3 DNA reads as TGTGCCAGCAGTTTAACTAAGAACACTGAAGCTTTCTTT. Encoded protein: CASSLTKNTEAFF.

The chain carries TRBV4-3 and TRBJ2-7; 8 bases align to TRBD1. V lost 0 bases and J lost 2; bases outside the gene matches: 3. CDR3 size: 15 residues. Germline-derived CDR1 and CDR2 are LGHNA and YSLEER. The CDR3 is CASSQDTGGTYEQYF. CDR3 DNA sequence: TGCGCCAGCAGCCAAGATACAGGGGGGACCTACGAGCAGTACTTC.

The rearrangement links TRBV6-6 to TRBJ1-1; perhaps TRBD1 as D (6 bases). Per germline, CDR1 MNHNY and CDR2 SVGAGI (reference sequence). V gave up 5 bases and J gave up 2 bases, with 12 bases separating them. The CDR3 is 14 residues long. CDR3 coding DNA: TGTGCCAGCAGTCCACCGGGACATAACACTGAAGCTTTCTTT. This codes for CASSPPGHNTEAFF.

This chain connects TRBV5-1 to TRBJ2-7, with 9 bases lining up with TRBD1. There are 14 residues in the CDR3. V shed 4 bases and J 5 bases; nucleotides not matched to a gene: 7. Germline values: CDR1 SGHRS, CDR2 YFSETQ. CDR3 sequence: CASSAGQGLNEQYF. CDR3 DNA: TGCGCCAGCAGCGCCGGACAGGGGTTAAACGAGCAGTACTTC.